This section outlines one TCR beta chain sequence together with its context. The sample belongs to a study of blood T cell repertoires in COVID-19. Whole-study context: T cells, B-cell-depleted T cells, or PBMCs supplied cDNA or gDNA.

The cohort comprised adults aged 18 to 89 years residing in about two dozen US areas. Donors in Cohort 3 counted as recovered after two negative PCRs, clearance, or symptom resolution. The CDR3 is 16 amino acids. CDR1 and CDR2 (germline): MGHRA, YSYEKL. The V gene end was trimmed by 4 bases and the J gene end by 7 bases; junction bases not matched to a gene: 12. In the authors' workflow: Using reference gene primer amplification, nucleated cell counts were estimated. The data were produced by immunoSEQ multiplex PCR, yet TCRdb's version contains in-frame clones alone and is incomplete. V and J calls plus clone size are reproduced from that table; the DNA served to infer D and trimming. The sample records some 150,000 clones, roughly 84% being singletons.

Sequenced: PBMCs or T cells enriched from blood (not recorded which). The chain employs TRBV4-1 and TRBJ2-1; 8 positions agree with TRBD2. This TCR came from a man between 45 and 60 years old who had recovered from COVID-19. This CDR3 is CASSLPAGGTGNEQFF. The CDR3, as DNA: TGCGCCAGCAGCCTCCCGGCGGGGGGAACGGGAAATGAGCAGTTCTTC.